Presented here are 13 T cell receptor beta chains from one specimen sequenced in a study of blood T cell repertoires in COVID-19. Profiling relied on immunoSEQ multiplex PCR, and the TCRdb table lists in-frame clones only, not all of them. The repertoire has around 110,000 clones, less than 85% of them found once; the top ten carry 14%. The sequencing sample was made of peripheral blood. All receptors come from a woman aged 60-70 years with acute or convalescent COVID-19.

This clone has a single count. V usage is TRBV7-9 and J usage is TRBJ1-2; weak D call: TRBD1 (6 bases). Germline loops: CDR1 SEHNR, CDR2 FQNEAQ (reference sequence). Trimming took 1 base from V and 5 from J, leaving 17 bases between them. The CDR3 spans 16 residues. In nucleotides, the CDR3 is TGTGCCAGCAGCTTAGGTTCGGGAGGGGGAGGATATGGCTACACCTTC. It yields the protein CASSLGSGGGGYGYTF.

The count of this clone is one. The gene calls are TRBV18 and TRBJ1-1; perhaps TRBD1 as D (6 bases). The germline V and J ends were trimmed by 4 bases and 5 bases, with 17 bases remaining between them. From germline, CDR1 is KGHSH and CDR2 LQKENI. The CDR3 loop spans 15 amino acids. The CDR3 protein is CASSQTTGSFTEAFF. The CDR3 nucleotides read TGTGCCAGCTCACAGACAACAGGGAGCTTTACTGAAGCTTTCTTT.

The chain couples TRBV3-1 (or the pseudogene TRBV3-2) to TRBJ1-1; D is uncertain. Germline CDR1 and CDR2: LGHDT and YNNKEL (reference sequence). V dropped 3 bases and J dropped 1 base, with 15 bases sitting between them. The length of the CDR3 is 16 residues. The CDR3 sequence: CASSQPLSRRNTEAFF. The CDR3 nucleotides are TGTGCCAGCAGCCAGCCTCTTTCGAGGAGGAACACTGAAGCTTTCTTT.

The chain joins TRBV7-8 to TRBJ1-2; no reliable D call. The germline V gene encodes CDR1 SGHVS and CDR2 FQNEAQ. This CDR3 has 13 residues. V was pared by 5 bases and J by 1 base, with 8 bases between. The CDR3 reads CASSPAGNYGYTF. The CDR3 DNA sequence: TGTGCCAGCAGCCCGGCGGGTAACTATGGCTACACCTTC.

This clone was counted once. This chain uses TRBV28 with TRBJ1-2; 7 positions match TRBD1. CDR3 size: 12 residues. Germline loops: CDR1 MDHEN, CDR2 SYDVKM. V gave up 7 bases and J gave up 4 bases; unmatched junction bases: 3. This chain's CDR3 is CASTGQTYGYTF. DNA for the CDR3: TGTGCCAGCACGGGACAGACCTATGGCTACACCTTC.

The J gene is TRBJ1-2, the V gene TRBV16; no definite D call. The CDR3 has 17 residues. In germline, CDR1 is KGHSY, CDR2 FQNENV. V was pared by 4 bases and J by 4 bases, with 22 bases between. DNA for the CDR3: TGTGCCAGCAGCCCCGCCGGCGGTTGGCAGCGGGCCTATGGCTACACCTTC. Translating it yields CASSPAGGWQRAYGYTF. Complete variable domain (other parts from reference TRBV16 and TRBJ1-2): GEEVAQTPKHLVRGEGQKAKLYCAPIKGHSYVFWYQQVLKNEFKFLISFQNENVFDETGMPKERFSAKCLPNSPCSLEIQATKLEDSAVYFCASSPAGGWQRAYGYTFGSGTRLTVV.

This chain joins TRBV5-1 and TRBJ1-5, with a possible D match to TRBD1 (6 bases). The germline CDR1 and CDR2 sequences are SGHRS and YFSETQ. V lost 2 bases, J lost 6 bases, and 12 bases lay in between. This CDR3 comprises 14 residues. CDR3 region: CASSFEQGGQPQHF. CDR3 nucleotide sequence: TGCGCCAGCAGCTTTGAACAGGGTGGTCAGCCCCAGCATTTT.

The rearrangement joins TRBV5-4 to TRBJ2-7; TRBD2 agrees at 7 bases. The V and J ends lost 4 bases and 5 bases, in that order; junction bases with no gene match: 12. Germline-derived CDR1 and CDR2 are SGHNT and YYREEE (reference sequence). The CDR3 is 15 residues long. DNA of the CDR3: TGTGCCAGCAGCCGGCGAGCGGGGACCGCGGACGAGCAGTACTTC. This codes for CASSRRAGTADEQYF.

V gene TRBV12-5 combines with J gene TRBJ2-5; 7 positions agree with TRBD1. The CDR3 loop spans 14 amino acids. V was clipped by 5 bases and J by 0 bases; unmatched bases: 3. Germline CDR1 and CDR2: LGHNT and FRNRAP. The CDR3 is CASGRGTDQETQYF. The CDR3 coding sequence is TGTGCTAGTGGTAGGGGGACAGACCAAGAGACCCAGTACTTC. The whole variable domain, filled in from reference TRBV12-5 and TRBJ2-5, reads DARVTQTPRHKVTEMGQEVTMRCQPILGHNTVFWYRQTMMQGLELLAYFRNRAPLDDSGMPKDRFSAEMPDATLATLKIQPSEPRDSAVYFCASGRGTDQETQYFGPGTRLLVL.

V usage is TRBV6-6 and J usage is TRBJ1-2; D unclear. Deletions cut 8 bases from V and 0 bases from J, with 7 bases between. Looked up from germline, CDR1 is MNHNY and CDR2 is SVGAGI (reference sequence). This CDR3 spans 12 amino acids. CDR3 sequence reads: CASVATNYGYTF. Here the CDR3 DNA reads TGTGCCAGCGTAGCAACTAACTATGGCTACACCTTC.

This clone was detected once. The genes are TRBV14 and TRBJ2-1, with D possibly TRBD2 on 7 matching bases. There are 14 residues in the CDR3. Trimming took 4 bases from V and 6 from J, leaving 13 bases between them. CDR1 is SGHDN and CDR2 is FVKESK in the germline V gene. The CDR3 DNA reads TGTGCCAGCAGCCGAGGGGGGGCCGTCAATGAGCAGTTCTTC. Residues: CASSRGGAVNEQFF.

The chain carries TRBV5-6 and TRBJ1-1; unclear D gene. The CDR3 has 13 amino acids. Germline V lookup: CDR1 SGHDT, CDR2 YYEEEE. Trimming took off 0 bases at V and 7 bases at J, with 10 bases between the two ends. CDR3 sequence (DNA): TGTGCCAGCAGCTTGGTAGGAGGTTTTGAAGCTTTCTTT. Translation gives CASSLVGGFEAFF.

The chain combines TRBV3-1 (or the pseudogene TRBV3-2) with TRBJ1-4; 9 bases align to TRBD1. CDR1 and CDR2 from the germline V gene are LGHDT and YNNKEL (reference sequence). The CDR3 is 16 amino acids. Trimming removed 2 bases from V and 8 bases from J; junction bases left unmatched: 9. CDR3 bases: TGTGCCAGCAGCCAAAACCCGGGACAGGGAGGAGAAAAACTGTTTTTT. Amino acids: CASSQNPGQGGEKLFF.